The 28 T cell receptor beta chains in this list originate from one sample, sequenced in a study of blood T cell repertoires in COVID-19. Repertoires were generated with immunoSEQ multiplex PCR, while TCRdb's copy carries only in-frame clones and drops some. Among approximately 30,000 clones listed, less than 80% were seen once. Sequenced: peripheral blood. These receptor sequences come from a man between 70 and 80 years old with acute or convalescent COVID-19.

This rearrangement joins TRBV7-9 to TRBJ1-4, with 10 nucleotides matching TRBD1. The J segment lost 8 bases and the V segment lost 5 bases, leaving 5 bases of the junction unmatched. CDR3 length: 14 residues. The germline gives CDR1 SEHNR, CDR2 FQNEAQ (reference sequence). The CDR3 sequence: CASSRQGAREKLFF. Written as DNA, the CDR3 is TGTGCCAGCAGCCGACAGGGGGCAAGGGAAAAACTGTTTTTT.

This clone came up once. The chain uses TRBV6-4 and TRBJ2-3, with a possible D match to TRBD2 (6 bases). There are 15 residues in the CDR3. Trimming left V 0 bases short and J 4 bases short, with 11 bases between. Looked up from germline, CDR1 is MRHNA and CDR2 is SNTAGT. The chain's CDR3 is CASSDSLALADTQYF. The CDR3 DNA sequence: TGTGCCAGCAGTGACTCTCTAGCGTTGGCAGATACGCAGTATTTT.

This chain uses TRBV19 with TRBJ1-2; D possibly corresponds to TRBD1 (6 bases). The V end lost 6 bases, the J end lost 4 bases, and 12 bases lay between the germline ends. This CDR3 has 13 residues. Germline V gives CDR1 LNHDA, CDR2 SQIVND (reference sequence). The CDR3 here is CASRVGQIYGYTF. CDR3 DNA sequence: TGTGCCAGTAGAGTTGGACAGATCTATGGCTACACCTTC.

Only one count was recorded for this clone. CDR3 DNA: TGTGCCAGCACCACAGTCAACACCGGGGAGCTGTTTTTT. It is translated as CASTTVNTGELFF. This sequence joins TRBV9 and TRBJ2-2; D is unresolved. CDR1 SGDLS and CDR2 YYNGEE come from the germline V gene. The V end was cut by 6 bases, the J end by 2 bases, with 8 bases between. CDR3 length equals 13 residues.

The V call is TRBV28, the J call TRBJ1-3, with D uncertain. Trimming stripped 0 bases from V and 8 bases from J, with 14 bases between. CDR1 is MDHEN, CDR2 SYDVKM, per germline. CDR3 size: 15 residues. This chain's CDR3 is CASSLWGQKSDTIYF. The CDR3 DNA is TGTGCCAGCAGTTTATGGGGCCAAAAATCGGACACCATATATTTT. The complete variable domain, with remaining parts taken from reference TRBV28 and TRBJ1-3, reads DVKVTQSSRYLVKRTGEKVFLECVQDMDHENMFWYRQDPGLGLRLIYFSYDVKMKEKGDIPEGYSVSREKKERFSLILESASTNQTSMYLCASSLWGQKSDTIYFGEGSWLTVV.

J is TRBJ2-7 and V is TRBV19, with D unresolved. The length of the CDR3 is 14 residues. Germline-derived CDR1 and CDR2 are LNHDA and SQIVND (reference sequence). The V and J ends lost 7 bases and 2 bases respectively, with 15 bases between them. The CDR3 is CASTPRSDTYEQYF. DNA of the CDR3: TGTGCCAGTACCCCGCGGTCAGATACCTACGAGCAGTACTTC.

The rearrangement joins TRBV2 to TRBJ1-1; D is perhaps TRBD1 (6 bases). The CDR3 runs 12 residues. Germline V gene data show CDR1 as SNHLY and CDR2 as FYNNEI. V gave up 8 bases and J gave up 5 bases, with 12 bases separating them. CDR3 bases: TGTGCCAGCCGGGGGGCATTTACTGAAGCTTTCTTT. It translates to CASRGAFTEAFF.

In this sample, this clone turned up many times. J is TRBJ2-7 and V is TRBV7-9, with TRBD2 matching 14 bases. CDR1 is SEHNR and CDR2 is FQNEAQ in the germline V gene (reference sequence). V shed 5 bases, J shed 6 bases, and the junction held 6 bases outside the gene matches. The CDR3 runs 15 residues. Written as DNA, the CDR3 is TGTGCCAGCAGCAGGACTAGCGGGAGGTCCCTCGAGCAGTACTTC. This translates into CASSRTSGRSLEQYF.

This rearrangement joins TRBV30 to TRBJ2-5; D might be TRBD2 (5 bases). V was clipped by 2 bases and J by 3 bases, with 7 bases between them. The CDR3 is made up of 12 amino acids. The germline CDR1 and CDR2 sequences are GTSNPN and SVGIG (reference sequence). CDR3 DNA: TGTGCCTGGAGTCGGGGAGAAGAGACCCAGTACTTC. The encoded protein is CAWSRGEETQYF. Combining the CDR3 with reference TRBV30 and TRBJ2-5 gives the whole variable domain SQTIHQWPATLVQPVGSPLSLECTVEGTSNPNLYWYRQAAGRGLQLLFYSVGIGQISSEVPQNLSASRPQDRQFILSSKKLLLSDSGFYLCAWSRGEETQYFGPGTRLLVL.

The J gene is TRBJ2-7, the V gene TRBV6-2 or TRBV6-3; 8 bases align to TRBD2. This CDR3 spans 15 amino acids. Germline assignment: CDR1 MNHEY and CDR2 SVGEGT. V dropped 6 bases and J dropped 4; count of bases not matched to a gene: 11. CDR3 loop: CASSRAGTREYEQYF. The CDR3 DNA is TGTGCCAGCAGCAGGGCCGGGACTAGAGAGTACGAGCAGTACTTC.

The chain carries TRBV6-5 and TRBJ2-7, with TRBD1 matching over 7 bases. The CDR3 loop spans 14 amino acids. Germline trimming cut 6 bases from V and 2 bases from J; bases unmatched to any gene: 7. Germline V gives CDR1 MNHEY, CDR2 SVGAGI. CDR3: CASRDRAPPYEQYF. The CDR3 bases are TGTGCCAGCAGAGACAGGGCCCCTCCCTACGAGCAGTACTTC.

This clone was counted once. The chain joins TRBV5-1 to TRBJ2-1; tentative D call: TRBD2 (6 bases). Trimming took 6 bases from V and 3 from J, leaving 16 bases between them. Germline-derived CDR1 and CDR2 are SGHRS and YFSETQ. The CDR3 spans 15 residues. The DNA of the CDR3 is TGCGCCAGCACTTCAGCGGGCACTTTCTACAATGAGCAGTTCTTC. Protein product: CASTSAGTFYNEQFF. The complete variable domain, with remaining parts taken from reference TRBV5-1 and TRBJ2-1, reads KAGVTQTPRYLIKTRGQQVTLSCSPISGHRSVSWYQQTPGQGLQFLFEYFSETQRNKGNFPGRFSGRQFSNSRSEMNVSTLELGDSALYLCASTSAGTFYNEQFFGPGTRLTVL.

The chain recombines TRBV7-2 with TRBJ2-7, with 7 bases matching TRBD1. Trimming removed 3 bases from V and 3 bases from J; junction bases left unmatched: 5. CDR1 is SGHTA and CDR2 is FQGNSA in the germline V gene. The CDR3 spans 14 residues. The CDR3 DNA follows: TGTGCCAGCAGCTTCCGGGACAGAGACTACGAGCAGTACTTC. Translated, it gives CASSFRDRDYEQYF.

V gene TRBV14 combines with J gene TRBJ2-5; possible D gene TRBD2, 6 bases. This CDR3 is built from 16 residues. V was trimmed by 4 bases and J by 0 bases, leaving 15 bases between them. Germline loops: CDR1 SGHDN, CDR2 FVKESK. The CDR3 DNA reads TGTGCCAGCAGCCGGGCCATAGGGGACTACCAAGAGACCCAGTACTTC. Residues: CASSRAIGDYQETQYF.

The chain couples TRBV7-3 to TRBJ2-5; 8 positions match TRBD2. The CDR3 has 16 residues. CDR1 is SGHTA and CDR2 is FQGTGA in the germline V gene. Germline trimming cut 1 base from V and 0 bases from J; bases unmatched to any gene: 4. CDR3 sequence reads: CASSLNSGANQETQYF. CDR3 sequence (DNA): TGTGCCAGCAGCTTAAATAGCGGGGCCAACCAAGAGACCCAGTACTTC.

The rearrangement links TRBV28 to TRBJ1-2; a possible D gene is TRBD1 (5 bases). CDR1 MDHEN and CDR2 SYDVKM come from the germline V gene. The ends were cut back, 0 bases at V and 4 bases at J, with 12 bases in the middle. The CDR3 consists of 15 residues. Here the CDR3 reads CASSLWQGEGYGYTF. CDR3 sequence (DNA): TGTGCCAGCAGTTTATGGCAGGGTGAAGGCTATGGCTACACCTTC.

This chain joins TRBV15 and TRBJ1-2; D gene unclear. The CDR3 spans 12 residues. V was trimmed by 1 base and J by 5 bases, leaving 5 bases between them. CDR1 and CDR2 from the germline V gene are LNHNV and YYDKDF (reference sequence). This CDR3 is CATSRAGYGYTF. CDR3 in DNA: TGTGCCACCAGCAGAGCCGGTTATGGCTACACCTTC.

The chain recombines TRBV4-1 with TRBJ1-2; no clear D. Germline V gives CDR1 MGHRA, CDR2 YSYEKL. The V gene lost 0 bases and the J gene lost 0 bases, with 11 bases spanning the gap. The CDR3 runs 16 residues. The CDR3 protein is CASSQEREMTNYGYTF. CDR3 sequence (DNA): TGCGCCAGCAGCCAAGAGAGGGAGATGACTAACTATGGCTACACCTTC.

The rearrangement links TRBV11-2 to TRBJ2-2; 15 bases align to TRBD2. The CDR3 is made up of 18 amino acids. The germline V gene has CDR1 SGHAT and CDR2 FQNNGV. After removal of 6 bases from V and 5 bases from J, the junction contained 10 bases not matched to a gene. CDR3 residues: CASRAGLAGGGKTGELFF. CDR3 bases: TGTGCCAGCAGGGCCGGACTAGCGGGAGGGGGAAAAACCGGGGAGCTGTTTTTT. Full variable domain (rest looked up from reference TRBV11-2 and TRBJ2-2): EAGVAQSPRYKIIEKRQSVAFWCNPISGHATLYWYQQILGQGPKLLIQFQNNGVVDDSQLPKDRFSAERLKGVDSTLKIQPAKLEDSAVYLCASRAGLAGGGKTGELFFGEGSRLTVL.

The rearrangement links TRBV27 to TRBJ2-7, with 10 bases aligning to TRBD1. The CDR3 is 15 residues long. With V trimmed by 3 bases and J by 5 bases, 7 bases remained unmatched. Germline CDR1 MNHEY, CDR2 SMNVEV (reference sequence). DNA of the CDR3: TGTGCCAGCAGTTTCCCAGGGACAGGGGTCAACGAGCAGTACTTC. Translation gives CASSFPGTGVNEQYF.

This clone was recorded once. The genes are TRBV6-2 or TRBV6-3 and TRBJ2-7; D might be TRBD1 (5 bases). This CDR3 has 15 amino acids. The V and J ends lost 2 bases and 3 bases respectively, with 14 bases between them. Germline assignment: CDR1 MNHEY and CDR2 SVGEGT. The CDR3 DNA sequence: TGTGCCAGCAGTTACGGCTCACAGGACGACTACGAGCAGTACTTC. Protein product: CASSYGSQDDYEQYF.

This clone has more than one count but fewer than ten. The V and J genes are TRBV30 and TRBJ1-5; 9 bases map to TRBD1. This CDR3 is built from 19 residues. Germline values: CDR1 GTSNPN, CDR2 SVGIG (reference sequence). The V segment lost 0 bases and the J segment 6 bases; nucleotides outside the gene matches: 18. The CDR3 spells CAWSVQGAGGIQWGQPQHF. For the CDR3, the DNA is TGTGCCTGGAGTGTACAGGGGGCAGGGGGCATTCAGTGGGGTCAGCCCCAGCATTTT.

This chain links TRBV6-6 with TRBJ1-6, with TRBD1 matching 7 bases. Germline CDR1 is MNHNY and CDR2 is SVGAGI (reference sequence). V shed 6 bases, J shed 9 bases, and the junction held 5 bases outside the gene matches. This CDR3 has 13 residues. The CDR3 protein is CASSDRASSPLHF. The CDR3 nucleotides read TGTGCCAGCAGCGACAGGGCCAGTTCACCCCTCCACTTT.

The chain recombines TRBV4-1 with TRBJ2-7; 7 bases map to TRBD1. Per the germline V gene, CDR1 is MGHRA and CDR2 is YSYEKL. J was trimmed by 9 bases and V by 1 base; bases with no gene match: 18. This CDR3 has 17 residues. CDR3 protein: CASSQGGLGTATTRQYF. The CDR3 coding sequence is TGCGCCAGCAGCCAAGGAGGGCTTGGGACAGCTACTACGAGGCAGTACTTC.

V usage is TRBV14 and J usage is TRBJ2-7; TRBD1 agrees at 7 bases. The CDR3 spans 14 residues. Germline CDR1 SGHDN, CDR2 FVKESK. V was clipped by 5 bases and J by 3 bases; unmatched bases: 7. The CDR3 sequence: CASSRDSISYEQYF. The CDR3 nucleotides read TGTGCCAGCAGCAGGGACAGCATAAGCTACGAGCAGTACTTC.

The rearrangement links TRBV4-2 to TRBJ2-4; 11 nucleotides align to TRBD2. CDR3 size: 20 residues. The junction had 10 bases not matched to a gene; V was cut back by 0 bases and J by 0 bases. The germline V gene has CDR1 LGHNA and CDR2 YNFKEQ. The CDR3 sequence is CASSQDLASGGPVAKNIQYF. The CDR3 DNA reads TGTGCCAGCAGCCAAGATTTGGCTAGCGGGGGGCCCGTAGCCAAAAACATTCAGTACTTC.

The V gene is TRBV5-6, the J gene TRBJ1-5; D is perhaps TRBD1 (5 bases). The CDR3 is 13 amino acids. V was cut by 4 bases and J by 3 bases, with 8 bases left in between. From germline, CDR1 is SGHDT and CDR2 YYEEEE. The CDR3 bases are TGTGCCAGCAGCCCAGGGTACAATCAGCCCCAGCATTTT. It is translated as CASSPGYNQPQHF.

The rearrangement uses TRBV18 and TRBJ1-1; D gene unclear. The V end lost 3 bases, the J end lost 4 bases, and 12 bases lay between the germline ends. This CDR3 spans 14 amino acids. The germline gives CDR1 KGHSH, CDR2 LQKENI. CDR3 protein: CASSPMREITEAFF. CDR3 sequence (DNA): TGTGCCAGCTCACCTATGAGGGAGATCACTGAAGCTTTCTTT.